One sample yielded the 8 T cell receptor beta chains listed below, sequenced in a study of CD8 T cells in ankylosing spondylitis. TCRdb re-derived calls from the 5' RACE reads in MiXCR, one entry per CDR3 protein. The table records a few hundred thousand distinct CDR3 sequences, more than 20% of them present only once. The source material was blood, either unsorted or a sorted T cell fraction (not recorded which). These receptors were taken from a male donor with ankylosing spondylitis or in good health (not recorded which).

The chain carries TRBV24-1 and TRBJ2-2; D is tentatively TRBD1 or TRBD2 (6 bases each). V was cut by 4 bases and J by 9 bases, with 14 bases left in between. The CDR3 sequence is 14 residues long. Germline V lookup: CDR1 KGHDR, CDR2 SFDVKD. The CDR3 region has the DNA TGTGCCACCAGTGAACAGGGAGGTCGTCGGGAGCTGTTTTTT. Amino acid sequence: CATSEQGGRRELFF.

The chain carries TRBV7-6 and TRBJ2-7, with D uncertain. CDR1 SGHVS and CDR2 FNYEAQ come from the germline V gene. Trimming pared 6 bases from V and 1 base from J, leaving 19 bases between. CDR3 size: 16 residues. The CDR3 loop is CASSLPPGKESYEQYF. CDR3 DNA sequence: TGTGCCAGCAGTCTCCCACCAGGAAAGGAGTCCTACGAGCAGTACTTC.

Only a few counts were recorded for this clonotype. The CDR3 protein is CASSPSPSTSSGANVLTF. CDR3 sequence (DNA): TGTGCCAGCAGCCCCTCCCCCTCCACTAGCTCTGGGGCCAACGTCCTGACTTTC. The chain employs TRBV11-1 and TRBJ2-6, with D perhaps matching TRBD2 (5 bases). CDR1 and CDR2 (germline): SGHAT, FQDESV (reference sequence). This CDR3 region has 18 residues. Trimming took off 5 bases at V and 0 bases at J, with 17 bases between the two ends.

The chain employs TRBV24-1 and TRBJ2-1, with 8 bases fitting TRBD2. The CDR3 spans 14 residues. Germline trimming cut 5 bases from V and 9 bases from J; bases unmatched to any gene: 8. Germline loops: CDR1 KGHDR, CDR2 SFDVKD. The CDR3 sequence is CATSGNLAGGEQFF. The CDR3 DNA is TGTGCCACCAGTGGGAATCTCGCGGGGGGTGAGCAGTTCTTC.

This clonotype was observed a handful of times. The V gene is TRBV7-9, the J gene TRBJ2-7, with D unclear. V shed 5 bases and J shed 2 bases, with 10 bases lying between them. The germline CDR1 and CDR2 sequences are SEHNR and FQNEAQ (reference sequence). The CDR3 consists of 13 residues. This CDR3 reads CASSPPAAYEQYF. CDR3 DNA sequence: TGTGCCAGCAGCCCCCCGGCGGCCTACGAGCAGTACTTC.

The J gene is TRBJ2-1, the V gene TRBV18, with no clear D. Germline loops: CDR1 KGHSH, CDR2 LQKENI. V was trimmed by 1 base and J by 5 bases, leaving 9 bases between them. The CDR3 loop spans 14 amino acids. CDR3 sequence: CASSPLAEDNEQFF. For the CDR3, the DNA is TGTGCCAGCTCACCACTAGCCGAAGACAATGAGCAGTTCTTC.

This clonotype has just a few counts. The rearrangement links TRBV28 to TRBJ2-1; a possible D gene is TRBD2 (5 bases). The CDR3 is 15 residues long. Germline V CDR1 and CDR2: MDHEN, SYDVKM. Trimming pared 7 bases from V and 3 bases from J, leaving 16 bases between. Here the CDR3 reads CASTGGLGYYNEQFF. CDR3 in DNA: TGTGCCAGCACAGGAGGCCTGGGGTACTACAATGAGCAGTTCTTC.

A few counts support this clonotype. The rearrangement links TRBV9 to TRBJ1-2, with TRBD1 matching over 8 bases. J lost 0 bases, V lost 0 bases, and 13 bases had no gene match. CDR3 size: 19 residues. Germline V lookup: CDR1 SGDLS, CDR2 YYNGEE. CDR3 nucleotide sequence: TGTGCCAGCAGCGTAGCGAGACAGGGGAAGGGGCTGGCTAACTATGGCTACACCTTC. This sequence encodes CASSVARQGKGLANYGYTF. Combining the CDR3 with reference TRBV9 and TRBJ1-2 gives the whole variable domain DSGVTQTPKHLITATGQRVTLRCSPRSGDLSVYWYQQSLDQGLQFLIQYYNGEERAKGNILERFSAQQFPDLHSELNLSSLELGDSALYFCASSVARQGKGLANYGYTFGSGTRLTVV.